Each of the 7 T cell receptor beta chains below was sequenced from the same sample in a study of regulatory T cells in long-lasting Graves disease. To make TCR beta libraries, researchers used iRepertoire HTBI primers and Arm-PCR of CDR3 regions. From the multiplex PCR reads, TCRdb called clonotypes with MiXCR, one entry per CDR3 protein. The sample lists approximately 470,000 distinct CDR3 sequences; roughly 15% were seen once. Time point here: newly diagnosed GD, antithyroid drugs for less than 3 months. PBMCs were the source of the RNA used for TCR sequencing. The same sample was also used in a study of T cells in Graves' hyperthyroidism and ophthalmopathy.

The starting material was peripheral blood mononuclear cells (PBMCs), obtained at new diagnosis, from a patient treated with antithyroid drugs. All receptors come from a man in his forties or fifties with Graves disease.

This clonotype has at least ten counts. A junction boundary mismatches the germline segment, possibly from a read error. The genes are TRBV5-1 and TRBJ2-1, with 9 bases fitting TRBD1. Germline V lookup: CDR1 SGHRS, CDR2 YFSETQ. CDR3 length: 15 amino acids. DNA for the CDR3: TGTGCCAGCAGTTCGACAGGGGGCTCCTACAATGAGCAGTTCTTC. Translation gives CASSSTGGSYNEQFF. Together with reference TRBV5-1 and TRBJ2-1, the CDR3 gives the full variable domain: KAGVTQTPRYLIKTRGQQVTLSCSPISGHRSVSWYQQTPGQGLQFLFEYFSETQRNKGNFPGRFSGRQFSNSRSEMNVSTLELGDSALYLCASSSTGGSYNEQFFGPGTRLTVL.

On this clonotype itself: Since a far larger clone is one base different, this is likely a read error. The chain employs TRBV20-1 and TRBJ2-1; maybe TRBD2 (6 bases). The CDR3 has 12 amino acids. Germline lookup yields CDR1 DFQATT and CDR2 SNEGSKA (reference sequence). The V end was cut by 6 bases, the J end by 10 bases, with 16 bases between. This CDR3 is CSAALTSYEQFF. The CDR3 bases are TGCAGTGCCGCCCTGACTAGTTACGAGCAGTTCTTC.

This clonotype was seen at least ten times. The genes are TRBV7-2 and TRBJ1-6, with TRBD1 identical over 8 bases. Germline CDR1 is SGHTA and CDR2 is FQGNSA. Trimming at V came to 5 bases and at J to 8 bases, leaving 8 bases not matched to a gene. This CDR3 spans 15 amino acids. CDR3 nucleotide sequence: TGTGCCAGCAGCCCCATACAGGGGGGGTATTCACCCCTCCACTTT. Translation gives CASSPIQGGYSPLHF. Full variable domain (outside the CDR3, taken from reference TRBV7-2 and TRBJ1-6): GAGVSQSPSNKVTEKGKDVELRCDPISGHTALYWYRQSLGQGLEFLIYFQGNSAPDKSGLPSDRFSAERTGGSVSTLTIQRTQQEDSAVYLCASSPIQGGYSPLHFGNGTRLTVT.

In this sample, this clonotype turned up once. A far larger clone is off by one base, so a read error is likely. The chain combines TRBV12-3 or TRBV12-4 with TRBJ2-1; no definite D call. CDR3 length: 12 residues. Trimming stripped 4 bases from V and 9 bases from J, with 10 bases between. CDR3 DNA: TGTGCCAGCAGTTCTTTGAGTCGTGAGCAGTTCTTC. Its protein product is CASSSLSREQFF.

This chain uses TRBV6-1 with TRBJ2-1; D is unresolved. Trimming shortened V by 8 bases and J by 5 bases, and 7 bases separated the two germline ends. CDR1 MNHNS and CDR2 SASEGT come from the germline V gene. The CDR3 sequence is 11 residues long. This CDR3 reads CASENHNEQFF. CDR3 in DNA: TGTGCCAGCGAGAATCACAATGAGCAGTTCTTC.

This clonotype showed up just a few times. This CDR3 reads CASSPLNRGYEQYF. The CDR3 bases are TGTGCCAGCAGCCCGCTAAACAGGGGTTACGAGCAGTACTTC. The gene calls are TRBV13 and TRBJ2-7, with 7 bases identical to TRBD1. With 5 bases clipped from V and 4 bases from J, the junction kept 8 bases outside the gene matches. Per the germline V gene, CDR1 is PRHDT and CDR2 is FYEKMQ (reference sequence). The CDR3 runs to 14 residues.

This clonotype has at least ten counts. The CDR3 coding sequence is TGCGCCAGCAGAAAAGACAGGGAACAAGAGACCCAGTACTTC. As protein: CASRKDREQETQYF. The gene calls are TRBV10-2 and TRBJ2-5; 7 bases are a match to TRBD1. CDR1 WSHSY and CDR2 SAAADI come from the germline V gene. J gave up 2 bases and V 6 bases, and 6 bases lay outside the gene matches. CDR3 length: 14 residues.